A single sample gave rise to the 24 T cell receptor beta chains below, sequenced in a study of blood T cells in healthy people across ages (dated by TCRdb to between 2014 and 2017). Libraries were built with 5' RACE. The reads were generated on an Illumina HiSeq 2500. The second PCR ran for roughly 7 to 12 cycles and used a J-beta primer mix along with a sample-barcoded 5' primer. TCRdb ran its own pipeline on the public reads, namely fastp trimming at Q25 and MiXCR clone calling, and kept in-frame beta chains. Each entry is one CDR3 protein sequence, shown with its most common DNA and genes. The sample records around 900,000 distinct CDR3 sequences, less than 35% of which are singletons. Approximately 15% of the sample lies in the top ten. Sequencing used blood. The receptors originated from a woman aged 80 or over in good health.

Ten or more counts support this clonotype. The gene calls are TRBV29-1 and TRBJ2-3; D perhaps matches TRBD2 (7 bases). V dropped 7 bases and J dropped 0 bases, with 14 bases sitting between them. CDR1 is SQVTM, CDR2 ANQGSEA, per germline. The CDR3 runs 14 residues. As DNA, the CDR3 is TGCAGCGGGGGGGGGACATCTAGCACAGATACGCAGTATTTT. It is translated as CSGGGTSSTDTQYF.

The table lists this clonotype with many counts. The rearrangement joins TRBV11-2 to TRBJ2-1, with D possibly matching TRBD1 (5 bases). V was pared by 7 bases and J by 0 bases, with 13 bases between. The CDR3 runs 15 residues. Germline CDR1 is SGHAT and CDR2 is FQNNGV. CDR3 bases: TGTGCCAGCAACCAAGGACATAGCTCCTACAATGAGCAGTTCTTC. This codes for CASNQGHSSYNEQFF.

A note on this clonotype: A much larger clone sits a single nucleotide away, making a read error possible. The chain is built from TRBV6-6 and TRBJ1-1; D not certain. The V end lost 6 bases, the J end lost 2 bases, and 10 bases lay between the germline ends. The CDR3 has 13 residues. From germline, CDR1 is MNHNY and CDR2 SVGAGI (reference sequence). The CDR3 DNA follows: TGTGCCAGCAGGTACAGCCTAAACACTGAAGCTTTCTTT. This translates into CASRYSLNTEAFF.

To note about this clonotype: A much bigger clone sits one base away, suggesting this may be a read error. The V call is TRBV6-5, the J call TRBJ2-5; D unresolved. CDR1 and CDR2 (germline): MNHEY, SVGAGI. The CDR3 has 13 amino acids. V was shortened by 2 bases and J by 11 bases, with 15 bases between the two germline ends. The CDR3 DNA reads TGTGCCAGCAGTTACGACGGACGTCTTGAGCAGTACTTC. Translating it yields CASSYDGRLEQYF.

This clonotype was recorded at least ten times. The CDR3 nucleotides are TGTGCCAGCAGCTTAGCCGGACTGGTCACAGATACGCAGTATTTT. It codes for CASSLAGLVTDTQYF. The chain has TRBV7-2 and TRBJ2-3; tentative D call: TRBD2 (5 bases). Trimming removed 0 bases from V and 2 bases from J, with 9 bases in between. In germline, CDR1 is SGHTA, CDR2 FQGNSA. This CDR3 contains 15 residues.

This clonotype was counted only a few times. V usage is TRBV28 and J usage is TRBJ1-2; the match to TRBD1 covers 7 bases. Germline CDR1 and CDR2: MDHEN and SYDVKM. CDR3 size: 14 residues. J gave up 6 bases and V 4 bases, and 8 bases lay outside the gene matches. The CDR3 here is CASSSLTGRHGYTF. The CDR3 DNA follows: TGTGCCAGCAGTTCGTTGACAGGGCGACATGGCTACACCTTC.

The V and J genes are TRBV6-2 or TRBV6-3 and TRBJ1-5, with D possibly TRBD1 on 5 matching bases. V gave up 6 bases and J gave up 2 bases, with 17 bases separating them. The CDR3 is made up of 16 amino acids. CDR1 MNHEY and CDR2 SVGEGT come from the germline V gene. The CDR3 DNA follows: TGTGCCAGCAGCTCCGACCACAGGAGGGGCAATCAGCCCCAGCATTTT. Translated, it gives CASSSDHRRGNQPQHF.

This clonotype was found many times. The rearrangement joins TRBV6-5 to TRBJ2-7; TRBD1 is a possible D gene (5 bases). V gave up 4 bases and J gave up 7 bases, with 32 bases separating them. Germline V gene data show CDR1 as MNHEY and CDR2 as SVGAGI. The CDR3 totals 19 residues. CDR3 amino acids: CASSSGFSGKPLPVIEQYF. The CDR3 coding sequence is TGTGCCAGCAGTTCGGGCTTCTCAGGGAAGCCACTTCCAGTGATAGAGCAGTACTTC.

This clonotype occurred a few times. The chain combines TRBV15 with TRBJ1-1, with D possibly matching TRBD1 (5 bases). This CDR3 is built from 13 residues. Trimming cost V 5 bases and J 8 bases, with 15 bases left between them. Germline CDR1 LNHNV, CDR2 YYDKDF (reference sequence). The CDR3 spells CATSAHRSSEAFF. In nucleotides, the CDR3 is TGTGCCACCAGCGCACACAGGTCCTCCGAAGCTTTCTTT.

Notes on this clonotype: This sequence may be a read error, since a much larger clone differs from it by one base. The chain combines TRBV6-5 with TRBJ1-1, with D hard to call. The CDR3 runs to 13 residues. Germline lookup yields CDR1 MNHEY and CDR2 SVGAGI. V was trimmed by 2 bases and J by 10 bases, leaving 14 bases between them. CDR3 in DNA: TGTGCCAGCAGTTACCGAGTGGGGATAGTAGCTTTCTTT. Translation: CASSYRVGIVAFF.

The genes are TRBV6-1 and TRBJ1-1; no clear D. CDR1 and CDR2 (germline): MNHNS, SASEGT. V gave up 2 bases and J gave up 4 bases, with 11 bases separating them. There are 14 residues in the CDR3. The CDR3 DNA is TGTGCCAGCAGTGAAAGGGAACGAGGCACTGAAGCTTTCTTT. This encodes CASSERERGTEAFF.

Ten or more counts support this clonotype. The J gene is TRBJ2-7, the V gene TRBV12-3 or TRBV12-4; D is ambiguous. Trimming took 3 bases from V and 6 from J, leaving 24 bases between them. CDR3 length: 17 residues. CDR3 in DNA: TGTGCCAGCAGTTTTTTTTGGGGATCACGACTTTCGGTCGAGCAGTACTTC. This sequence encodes CASSFFWGSRLSVEQYF.

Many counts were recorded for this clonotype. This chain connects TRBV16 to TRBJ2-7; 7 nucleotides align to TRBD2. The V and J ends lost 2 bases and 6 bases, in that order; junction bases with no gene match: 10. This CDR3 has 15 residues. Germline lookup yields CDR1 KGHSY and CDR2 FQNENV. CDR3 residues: CASSQASGEKPEQYF. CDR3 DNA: TGTGCCAGCAGCCAAGCCAGCGGGGAAAAACCCGAGCAGTACTTC.

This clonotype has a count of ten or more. DNA for the CDR3: TGTGCCAGCAGCGTATACGGGGAAGAGACCCAGTACTTC. Protein: CASSVYGEETQYF. The rearrangement links TRBV9 to TRBJ2-5; TRBD2 might be the D (5 bases). CDR1 is SGDLS, CDR2 YYNGEE, per germline. CDR3 length: 13 amino acids. Trimming took 1 base from V and 3 from J, leaving 7 bases between them.

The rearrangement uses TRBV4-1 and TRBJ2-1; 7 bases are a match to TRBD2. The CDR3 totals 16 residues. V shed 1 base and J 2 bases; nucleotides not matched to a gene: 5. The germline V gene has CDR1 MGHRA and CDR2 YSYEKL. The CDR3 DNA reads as TGCGCCAGCAGCCAAGTGTCCGGACTAGCCTACAATGAGCAGTTCTTC. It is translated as CASSQVSGLAYNEQFF.

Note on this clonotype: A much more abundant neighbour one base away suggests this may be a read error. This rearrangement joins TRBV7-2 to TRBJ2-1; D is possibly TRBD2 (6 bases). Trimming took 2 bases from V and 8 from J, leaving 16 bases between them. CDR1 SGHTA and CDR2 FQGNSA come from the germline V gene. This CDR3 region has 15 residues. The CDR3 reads CASSLTGRPGDEQFF. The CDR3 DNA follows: TGTGCCAGCAGCTTAACGGGGCGCCCGGGGGATGAGCAGTTCTTC.

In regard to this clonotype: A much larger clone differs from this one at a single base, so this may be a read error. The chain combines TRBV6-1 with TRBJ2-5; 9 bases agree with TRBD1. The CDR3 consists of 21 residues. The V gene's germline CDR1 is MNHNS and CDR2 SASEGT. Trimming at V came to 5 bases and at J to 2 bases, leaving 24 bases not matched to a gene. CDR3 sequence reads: CASSRIGAGLRQGGEQETQYF. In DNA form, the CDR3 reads TGTGCCAGCAGTAGAATAGGGGCCGGACTAAGACAGGGGGGGGAGCAAGAGACCCAGTACTTC.

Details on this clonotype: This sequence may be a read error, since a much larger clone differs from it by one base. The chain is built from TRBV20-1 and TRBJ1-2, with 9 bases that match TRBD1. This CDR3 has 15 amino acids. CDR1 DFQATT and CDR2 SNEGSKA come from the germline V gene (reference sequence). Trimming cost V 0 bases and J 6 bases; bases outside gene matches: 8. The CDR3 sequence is CSARDRDRDNHGYTF. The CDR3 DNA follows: TGCAGTGCTAGAGATCGGGACAGGGACAACCATGGCTACACCTTC.

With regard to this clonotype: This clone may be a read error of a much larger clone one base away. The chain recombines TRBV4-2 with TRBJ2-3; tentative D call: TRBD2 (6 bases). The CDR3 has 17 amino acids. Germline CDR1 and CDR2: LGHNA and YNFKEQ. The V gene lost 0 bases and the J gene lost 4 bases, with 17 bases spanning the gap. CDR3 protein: CASSQDKGLASADTQYF. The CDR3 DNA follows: TGTGCCAGCAGCCAAGATAAGGGGCTCGCTAGCGCAGATACGCAGTATTTT.

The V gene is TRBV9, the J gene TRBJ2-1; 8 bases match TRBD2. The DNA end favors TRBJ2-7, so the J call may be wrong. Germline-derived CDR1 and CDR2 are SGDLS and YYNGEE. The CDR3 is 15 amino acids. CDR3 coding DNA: TGTGCCAGCAGCGTAGCGGGACTAGTAAACAATGAGCAGTACTTC. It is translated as CASSVAGLVNNEQYF.

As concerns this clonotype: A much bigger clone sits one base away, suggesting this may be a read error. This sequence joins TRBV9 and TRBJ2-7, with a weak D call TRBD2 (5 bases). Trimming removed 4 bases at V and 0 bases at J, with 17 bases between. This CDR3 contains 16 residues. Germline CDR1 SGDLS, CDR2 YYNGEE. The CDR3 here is CASSRGGQPSSYEQYF. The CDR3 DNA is TGTGCCAGCAGCCGAGGAGGTCAACCGAGCTCCTACGAGCAGTACTTC.

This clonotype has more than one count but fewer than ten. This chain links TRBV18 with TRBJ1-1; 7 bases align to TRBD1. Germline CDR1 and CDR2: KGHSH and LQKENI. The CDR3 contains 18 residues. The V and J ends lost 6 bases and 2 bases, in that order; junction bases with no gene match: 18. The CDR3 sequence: CASSNRQGALAQNTEAFF. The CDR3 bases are TGTGCCAGCTCCAATCGACAGGGCGCCCTGGCCCAAAACACTGAAGCTTTCTTT.

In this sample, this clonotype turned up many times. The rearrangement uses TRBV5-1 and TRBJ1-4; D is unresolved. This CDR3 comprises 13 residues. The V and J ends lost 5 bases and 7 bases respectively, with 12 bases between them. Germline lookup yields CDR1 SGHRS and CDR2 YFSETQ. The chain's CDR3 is CASRSGDSEKLFF. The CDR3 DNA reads TGCGCCAGCAGAAGTGGGGATAGTGAAAAACTGTTTTTT.

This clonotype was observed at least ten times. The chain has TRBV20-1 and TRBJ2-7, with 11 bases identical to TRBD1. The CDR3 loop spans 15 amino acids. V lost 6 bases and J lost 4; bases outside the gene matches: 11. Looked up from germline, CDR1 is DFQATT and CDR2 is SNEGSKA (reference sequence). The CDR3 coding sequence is TGCAGTGCCCAAAAAGGACAGGGGGCTTCGTACGAGCAGTACTTC. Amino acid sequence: CSAQKGQGASYEQYF.